This TCR beta chain is drawn from a study of blood T cell repertoires in COVID-19. V was pared by 0 bases and J by 2 bases, with 14 bases between. Looked up from germline, CDR1 is LGHNA and CDR2 is YNFKEQ. There are 17 residues in the CDR3. This clone has only one observation. Clones were sequenced by immunoSEQ multiplex PCR, and TCRdb holds only the in-frame ones, with some missing. The sample records about 140,000 clones, around 80% being singletons. The sequence was collected from a woman in her forties or fifties who had recovered from COVID-19. The source material was PBMCs or T cells enriched from blood (not recorded which). V is TRBV4-2 and J is TRBJ2-1; D may be TRBD2 (5 bases). The CDR3 is CASSQEGGSATYNEQFF. Written as DNA, the CDR3 is TGTGCCAGCAGCCAAGAGGGTGGTAGCGCAACCTACAATGAGCAGTTCTTC.